The next 6 T cell receptor beta chains were all read from a single sample in a study of T cell changes during pregnancy in multiple sclerosis. Repertoires were generated with immunoSEQ multiplex PCR, while TCRdb's copy carries only in-frame clones and drops some. The data show more than 50,000 clones, 91% seen once. The sequencing used peripheral blood, collected after pregnancy. These receptors all come from a female donor in good health, enrolled as a control in a pregnancy study.

The chain employs TRBV28 and TRBJ2-2, with 9 bases fitting TRBD1. The CDR3 runs 17 residues. Germline V gives CDR1 MDHEN, CDR2 SYDVKM. V shed 7 bases and J 4 bases; nucleotides not matched to a gene: 13. CDR3 sequence (DNA): TGTGCCAGCATTTTTGGGTTCGGGACAGGGAGCACCGGGGAGCTGTTTTTT. Translated: CASIFGFGTGSTGELFF.

This clone was seen a single time. The chain carries TRBV5-4 and TRBJ1-1; no clear D gene. V dropped 0 bases and J dropped 1 base, with 7 bases sitting between them. The CDR3 length is 14 residues. Germline V gene lookup returns CDR1 SGHNT and CDR2 YYREEE (reference sequence). The DNA for the CDR3 is TGTGCCAGCAGCTTGGGACTCTCGAACACTGAAGCTTTCTTT. This gives the protein CASSLGLSNTEAFF.

Remarks on this clone: At the DNA level, this CDR3 is encoded by other sequences in the same sample as well. This chain joins TRBV7-9 and TRBJ2-1; perhaps TRBD2 as D (5 bases). In germline, CDR1 is SEHNR, CDR2 FQNEAQ (reference sequence). The CDR3 length is 15 residues. V was cut by 5 bases and J by 6 bases, with 17 bases left in between. CDR3 in amino acids: CASSPGLGWGNEQFF. CDR3 bases: TGTGCCAGCAGCCCCGGACTCGGTTGGGGCAATGAGCAGTTCTTC.

The V gene is TRBV7-9, the J gene TRBJ1-4; TRBD1 matches at 10 bases. Per germline, CDR1 SEHNR and CDR2 FQNEAQ (reference sequence). The ends lost 1 base at V and 6 bases at J; junction bases unmatched: 5. The CDR3 spans 16 residues. The CDR3 sequence: CASSLVLGTGDEKLFF. CDR3 nucleotide sequence: TGTGCCAGCAGCTTAGTTCTTGGGACAGGGGATGAAAAACTGTTTTTT. Full variable domain (rest looked up from reference TRBV7-9 and TRBJ1-4): DTGVSQNPRHKITKRGQNVTFRCDPISEHNRLYWYRQTLGQGPEFLTYFQNEAQLEKSRLLSDRFSAERPKGSFSTLEIQRTEQGDSAMYLCASSLVLGTGDEKLFFGSGTQLSVL.

The V call is TRBV5-1, the J call TRBJ1-2; unclear D gene. Germline values: CDR1 SGHRS, CDR2 YFSETQ. V lost 0 bases and J lost 0, with 6 bases in between. The CDR3 loop spans 14 amino acids. The CDR3 here is CASSLEAANYGYTF. The CDR3 DNA is TGCGCCAGCAGCTTGGAAGCGGCTAACTATGGCTACACCTTC.

The CDR3 DNA is TGCGCCAGCAGCCCGGCCGGGACAGGGCTAATGGATACGCAGTATTTT. Protein product: CASSPAGTGLMDTQYF. This rearrangement joins TRBV5-1 to TRBJ2-3; 9 nucleotides align to TRBD1. CDR1 is SGHRS and CDR2 is YFSETQ in the germline V gene. This CDR3 spans 16 amino acids. V shed 4 bases and J 6 bases; nucleotides not matched to a gene: 12.